This TCR beta chain is from a study of blood T cell repertoires in COVID-19. Across the study: Both acute and convalescent COVID-19 samples were obtained from the United States, Italy and Spain.

Assay: immunoSEQ multiplex PCR; the TCRdb copy retains only in-frame clones and omits some. The table has 300,000 to 450,000 clones, about 87% seen once. Germline V gives CDR1 WSHSY, CDR2 SAAADI. V was trimmed by 6 bases and J by 5 bases, leaving 11 bases between them. This CDR3 has 13 residues. This study enrolled people aged roughly 18 to 90 from around 26 US geographic areas. This chain links TRBV10-2 with TRBJ2-1, with a tentative D call TRBD1 (6 bases). This TCR came from a man aged 35-49 years in a cohort exposed to, infected with or recovered from COVID-19 (not recorded which). What was sequenced was PBMCs or T cells enriched from blood (not recorded which). The CDR3 loop is CASRVGGHNEQFF. In DNA form, the CDR3 reads TGCGCCAGCAGGGTAGGGGGTCACAATGAGCAGTTCTTC.